This T cell receptor (beta chain) was retrieved from a study of beta chain features in type 1 diabetes (dated by TCRdb to the late 2010s). Background on the whole study: Mean age, gender distribution, total cell number and subset yield did not differ between patients and healthy donors. A total of just under 110,000,000 sorted cells were examined across all samples, and RNA yield correlated strongly with the number of cells per subset. In the study, recently diagnosed type 1 diabetes patients and matched healthy donors were compared on the TCRB repertoires of their sorted circulating CD4+ T cell subsets. Naive and central memory subsets were obtained from all 28 donors, but regulatory and stem cell-like memory subsets were isolated from only 8 patients and roughly 8 healthy donors. The research as a whole found: Fewer insertions and more nucleotide deletions at VDJ recombination sites were observed in patients with type 1 diabetes, implying thymic rearrangement abnormalities. Because cDNA was sequenced instead of genomic DNA, activated cells with high expression could be over-represented, although the groups did not differ in activation or CD3 levels. Naive, central memory and regulatory TCRB repertoires appeared to be more similar among patients than among healthy donors. Because small numbers of individuals were included in the HLA sub-analyses, any influence of HLA type on TCRB rearrangement was left unresolved. In all four CD4+ subsets, TCRB CDR3 length was moderately but significantly shorter in type 1 diabetes patients. PCR might favor shorter templates, but patient and control samples were amplified and corrected together, so any skew would affect both groups equally.

This clone was seen a few times. Its antigen has not been determined. The input lacks base qualities; no much larger clone sits a single base away. Each donor gave one peripheral blood draw, averaging approximately 120 mL, which was collected into heparinised tubes. Using a panel that included CD45RO, CCR7, CD25, CD127, CD95 and CD27, naive, central memory, regulatory and stem cell-like memory CD4+ T cells were sorted on a BD FACSAria II. Every sorted population had a purity above 95%. PBMCs were isolated right away by Lymphoprep density gradient centrifugation and were stained directly, without culture. So that batch effects would be minimized, each experiment stained and sorted samples in pairs, pairing one healthy donor with one patient. All of the isolated RNA was reverse transcribed with the High Capacity cDNA Reverse Transcription Kit, so expressed TCRB transcripts were sequenced. Deep immunoSEQ sequencing was applied to naive, central memory and regulatory T cell samples, giving an average of about 3.4 million total reads per sample. After sorted cells were lysed in RLT buffer, RNA was extracted with DNase-treated RNeasy Micro or Mini kits, with the choice depending on cell number. To prevent cross-contamination, every cell subset was processed on its own, while patient and healthy donor samples were processed together. TCRB sequences were amplified from cDNA with the immunoSEQ multiplex PCR, producing 87-bp fragments spanning the CDR3 region. Sequencing of the amplicons was done on the Illumina HiSeq platform. The published analysis was carried out like this. PCR bias was corrected computationally using synthetic template baselines, and reads within Hamming distance 2 were collapsed, with unmergeable singletons discarded. By aligning reads against IMGT, V, D and J genes, CDR3 length, and insertions or deletions at six rearrangement sites were assigned. Clonotype counts were normalized to sorted cell number within each subset before computing true diversity and Gini coefficients with the tcR R package. Repertoire sharing was quantified using the overlap coefficient calculated on TCRB nucleotide sequences. As a proxy for the pre-selection repertoire, out-of-frame TCRB sequences from naive cells were analyzed. This is the immuneACCESS table as TCRdb keeps it, with only in-frame sequences that have V and J called. A part of the clones is gone; compared with another copy, unresolved V genes explain less than half, and the rest is unexplained. V and J calls and clone size come straight from that table; D and trimming were deduced from the DNA. Across this sample there are hundreds of thousands of clones, with over 12% seen only once. The ten largest make up 0.03% to 0.045% of the sample.

The CDR3 sequence holds 16 residues, the cysteine and phenylalanine included. Just CDR3 DNA is preserved here, 48 bases in frame from base 1. Based on the germline V gene, the CDR1 and CDR2 sequences are MNHEY and SVGAGI. The germline V end is reduced by 2 bases and the J end by 2 bases; junction bases left unmatched: 5. What was sequenced was naive CD4+ T cells from blood. Interpreted using the paper, the cell subset or site label stands for: true naive CD4+ T cells. The TCR was taken from a man younger than 30 with type 1 diabetes. Here the chain combines TRBV6-5 and TRBJ1-5, with 8 bases aligning to TRBD1. The CDR3 has the sequence CASSYVTGVGNQPQHF. The base sequence is TGTGCCAGCAGTTACGTGACAGGGGTTGGCAATCAGCCCCAGCATTTT.